This T cell receptor beta chain was recovered during a study of cytomegalovirus exposure and HLA in healthy donors. As for the study in general: Sequencing of about 179 million T cells in an earlier analysis found 95 million to 120 million unique TCR beta sequences.

This CDR3 contains 15 residues. Per germline, CDR1 LNHDA and CDR2 SQIVND (reference sequence). V was shortened by 4 bases and J by 2 bases, with 14 bases between the two germline ends. PCR amplification relied on 60 Vbeta primers (plus 13 Jbeta primers). Sequenced by immunoSEQ multiplex PCR; TCRdb stores in-frame clones only, minus some. The sample contains 130,000 or so clones, under 85% of which appear only once. General study results and limits: There were some public TCRs occurring in many donors, but most TCR sequences were rare. In vitro data verified three CMV-associated chains as specific for CMV antigens.

Remarks on this clone: Its target is unknown.

Material: PBMCs. The chain is built from TRBV19 and TRBJ1-2, with D possibly TRBD1 on 5 matching bases. The TCR comes from a man aged 18-30 years in good health and CMV-seropositive. The CDR3 region has the DNA TGTGCCAGTAGTACAGACAGCACTACGAACTATGGCTACACCTTC. Protein sequence: CASSTDSTTNYGYTF. Full variable domain (missing parts from reference TRBV19 and TRBJ1-2): DGGITQSPKYLFRKEGQNVTLSCEQNLNHDAMYWYRQDPGQGLRLIYYSQIVNDFQKGDIAEGYSVSREKKESFPLTVTSAQKNPTAFYLCASSTDSTTNYGYTFGSGTRLTVV.